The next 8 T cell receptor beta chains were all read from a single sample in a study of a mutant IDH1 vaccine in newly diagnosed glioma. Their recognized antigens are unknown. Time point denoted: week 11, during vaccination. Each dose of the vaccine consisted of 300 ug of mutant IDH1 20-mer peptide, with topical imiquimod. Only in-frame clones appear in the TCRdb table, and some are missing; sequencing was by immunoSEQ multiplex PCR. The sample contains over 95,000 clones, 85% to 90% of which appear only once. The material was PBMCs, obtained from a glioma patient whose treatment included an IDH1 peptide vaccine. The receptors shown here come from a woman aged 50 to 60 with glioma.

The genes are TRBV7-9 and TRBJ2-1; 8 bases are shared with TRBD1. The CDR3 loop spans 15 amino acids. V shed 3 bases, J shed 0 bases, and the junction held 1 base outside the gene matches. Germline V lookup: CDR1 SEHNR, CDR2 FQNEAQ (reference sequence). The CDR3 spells CASSLGTGSYNEQFF. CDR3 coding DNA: TGTGCCAGCAGCTTGGGGACAGGCTCCTACAATGAGCAGTTCTTC.

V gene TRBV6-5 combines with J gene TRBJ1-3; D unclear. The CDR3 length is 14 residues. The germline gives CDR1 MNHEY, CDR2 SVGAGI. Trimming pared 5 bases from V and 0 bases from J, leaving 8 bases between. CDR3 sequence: CASSLQSSGNTIYF. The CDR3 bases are TGTGCCAGCAGTCTCCAAAGCTCTGGAAACACCATATATTTT.

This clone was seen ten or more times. In DNA form, the CDR3 reads TGTGCTAGCGGGGACGGACCCTCTGGGGCCAACGTCCTGACTTTC. Amino acids: CASGDGPSGANVLTF. This chain connects TRBV7-7 to TRBJ2-6; 8 positions match TRBD2. CDR1 is SSHAT and CDR2 is FNYEAQ in the germline V gene (reference sequence). The CDR3 extends over 15 amino acids. The full variable domain, its missing parts supplied by reference TRBV7-7 and TRBJ2-6, is GAGVSQSPRYKVTKRGQDVTLRCDPISSHATLYWYQQALGQGPEFLTYFNYEAQPDKSGLPSDRFSAERPEGSISTLTIQRTEQRDSAMYRCASGDGPSGANVLTFGAGSRLTVL.

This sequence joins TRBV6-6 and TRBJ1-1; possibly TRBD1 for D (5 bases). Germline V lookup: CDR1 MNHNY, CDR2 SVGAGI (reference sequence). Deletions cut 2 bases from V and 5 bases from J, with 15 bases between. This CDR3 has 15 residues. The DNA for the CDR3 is TGTGCCAGCAGTTACGGGGCTCTCGGTGCAACTGAAGCTTTCTTT. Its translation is CASSYGALGATEAFF.

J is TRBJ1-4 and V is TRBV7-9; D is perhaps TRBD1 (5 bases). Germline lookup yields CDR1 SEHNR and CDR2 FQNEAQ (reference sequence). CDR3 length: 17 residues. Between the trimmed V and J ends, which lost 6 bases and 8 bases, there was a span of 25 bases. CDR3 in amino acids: CASSPYQAGSKGEKLFF. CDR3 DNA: TGTGCCAGCAGTCCATACCAGGCCGGGTCCAAGGGGGAAAAACTGTTTTTT. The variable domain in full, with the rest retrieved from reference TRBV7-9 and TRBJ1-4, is DTGVSQNPRHKITKRGQNVTFRCDPISEHNRLYWYRQTLGQGPEFLTYFQNEAQLEKSRLLSDRFSAERPKGSFSTLEIQRTEQGDSAMYLCASSPYQAGSKGEKLFFGSGTQLSVL.

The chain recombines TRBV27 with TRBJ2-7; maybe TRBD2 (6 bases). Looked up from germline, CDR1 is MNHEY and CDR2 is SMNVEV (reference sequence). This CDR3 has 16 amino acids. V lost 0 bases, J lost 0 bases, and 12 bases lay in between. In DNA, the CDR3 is TGTGCCAGCAGTTTATCGCTCCCTAGCGCCTCCTACGAGCAGTACTTC. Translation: CASSLSLPSASYEQYF.

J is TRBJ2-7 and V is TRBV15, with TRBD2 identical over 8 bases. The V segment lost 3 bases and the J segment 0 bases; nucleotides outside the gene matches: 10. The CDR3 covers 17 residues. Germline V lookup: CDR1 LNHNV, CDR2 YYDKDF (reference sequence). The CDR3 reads CATSSLAGLSSSYEQYF. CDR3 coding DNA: TGTGCCACCAGCAGTTTAGCGGGACTTTCCAGCTCCTACGAGCAGTACTTC.

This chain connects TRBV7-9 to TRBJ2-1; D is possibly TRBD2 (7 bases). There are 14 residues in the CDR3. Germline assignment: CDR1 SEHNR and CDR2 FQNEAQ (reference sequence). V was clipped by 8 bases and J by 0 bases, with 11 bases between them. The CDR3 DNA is TGTGCCAGCTTCGGGGGGCCCTCCTACAATGAGCAGTTCTTC. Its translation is CASFGGPSYNEQFF.